This T cell receptor beta chain originates from a study of T cell responses to AZD1222 COVID-19 vaccine (dated by TCRdb to the early 2020s). In terms of the full investigation: AZD1222 recipients given second doses at about 4 weeks or at about 12 weeks were pooled, since spike-specific TCR depth and breadth were not found to differ between the two schedules. TCR sequencing covered some 250 trial participants: 200 to 210 given two doses of AZD1222 and approximately 26 given two doses of MenACWY control vaccine. Enrollment into the trials was organized by age into subgroups of 18-55, 56-69 and 70-plus years, and those subgroups contained roughly 150, 30 and 60 TCR-sequenced participants, respectively. What the research found in general, with its limitations: Reportedly, close to half of the unique spike-specific TCRs recognized epitopes lying outside the regions that are mutated in the B.1.351 and B.1.1.7 variants. Vaccine-associated CD4 TCRs spanned the whole spike protein, with dominant responses in regions 160-218 and 743-854. The 56-69-year group was small, and its depth increase did not reach significance, likely because of low power. Participants were mostly white British, with more females than males. The authors suggested clonal diversity may have been underestimated. Conclusions about previously exposed vaccinees were limited because only six AZD1222 recipients were SARS-CoV-2 seropositive at baseline. No day 14 peak-response samples were available, so repertoires were characterized only after the peak T cell response. After two AZD1222 doses, spike-specific TCR breadth and depth were significantly higher than at day 0 and than in MenACWY recipients.

The CDR3 regions of human TCRbeta chains were subjected to immunosequencing. For the original study's pipeline: TCRs in the repertoires were matched against a reference library of SARS-CoV-2-specific TCRs that had been generated with the MIRA antigen-specificity platform. Breadth was defined as the fraction of unique TCRs that were SARS-CoV-2-associated. Depth was defined as the fraction of total T cells that were SARS-CoV-2-associated. Using the MIRA data, every spike-specific TCR was mapped to the spike region that the TCR reacted to and assigned to either a CD4 or a CD8 class. Log10-transformed breadth and depth values were compared by one-way ANOVA with Sidak's multiple comparisons tests. This is the immuneACCESS table as TCRdb keeps it, with only in-frame sequences that have V and J called. A part of the clones is gone; compared with another copy, unresolved V genes explain less than half, and the rest is unexplained. The V and J calls and the clone size are those of that table, but D and trimming were determined from the DNA. In this sample the table shows about 110,000 clones, over 75% of which occur a single time. The ten top clones hold around 4.6% of the sample.

Trimming accounts for 2 bases at V and 3 bases at J, while the number of junction bases matched to no gene is 12. The CDR3 holds 18 amino acids from the cysteine to the phenylalanine. Of the read, only the CDR3 DNA is kept; its 54 bases are in frame from base 1. Based on the germline V gene, the CDR1 and CDR2 sequences are SGHTA and FQGNSA. According to the study, the label for this sample's time point signals: baseline before first vaccination. The vaccinee samples were drawn from two UK trials, COV001 and COV002, one of which was a single-blind randomized controlled phase 2/3 trial testing AZD1222 (ChAdOx1 nCoV-19) in healthy adults. For TCRbeta chain sequencing, PBMC samples were collected from trial participants at day 0 and at day 28 after the second dose. About this clone itself: This receptor's antigen is unknown. No much larger clonotype is one base removed from it; base qualities were not supplied.

The chain employs TRBV7-2 and TRBJ2-7; the junction holds 11 bases that match TRBD2. The TCR originated in an adult in good health. The specimen comprised peripheral blood, sampled on day 0 of AZD1222 vaccination. For the CDR3, the sequence is CASSLQPTTSGGFYEQYF. At the DNA level, the sequence is TGTGCCAGCAGCTTACAACCGACAACTAGCGGGGGATTCTACGAGCAGTACTTC.